Listed here are 12 T cell receptor beta chains from one sample, sequenced in a study of blood T cells in healthy people across ages. Alongside a J-beta primer mix, a sample-barcoded 5' primer served in a second PCR lasting roughly 6 to 11 cycles. A single record per CDR3 protein comes from TCRdb applying MiXCR to the 5' RACE reads. The profile shows hundreds of thousands of distinct CDR3 sequences, 55% to 70% of them singletons. Source material: blood. The receptors were sampled from a man under 40 in good health.

This clonotype was seen at least ten times. The V gene is TRBV7-2, the J gene TRBJ1-2; no reliable D call. The CDR3 covers 13 residues. Germline CDR1 and CDR2: SGHTA and FQGNSA. Deletions cut 1 base from V and 2 bases from J, with 5 bases between. The CDR3 DNA is TGTGCCAGCAGCTTAGGGGAAAACTATGGCTACACCTTC. Translation: CASSLGENYGYTF.

As regards this clonotype: Since the CDR3 does not end with the conserved phenylalanine or tryptophan, this likely comes from a read error. The chain links TRBV7-2 to TRBJ2-1; 7 bases fit TRBD2. The CDR3 contains 16 residues. CDR1 SGHTA and CDR2 FQGNSA come from the germline V gene. The chain's CDR3 is CASSPRDYHSYNGQFL. The CDR3 bases are TGTGCCAGCAGCCCGAGGGACTACCACTCCTACAATGGGCAGTTCTTA.

The sample holds a few counts of this clonotype. The chain has TRBV5-8 and TRBJ2-7, with TRBD1 identical over 7 bases. The CDR3 covers 13 residues. The junction had 4 bases not matched to a gene; V was cut back by 4 bases and J by 3 bases. In germline, CDR1 is SGHTS, CDR2 YDEGEE. The CDR3 sequence: CASSIGQDYEQYF. CDR3 sequence (DNA): TGTGCCAGCAGCATTGGACAGGACTACGAGCAGTACTTC. Looking up the rest from reference TRBV5-8 and TRBJ2-7 gives the full variable domain: EAGVTQSPTHLIKTRGQQATLRCSPISGHTSVYWYQQALGLGLQFLLWYDEGEERNRGNFPPRFSGRQFPNYSSELNVNALELEDSALYLCASSIGQDYEQYFGPGTRLTVT.

V usage is TRBV6-2 or TRBV6-3 and J usage is TRBJ2-5, with 9 positions matching TRBD2. With V trimmed by 6 bases and J by 3 bases, 11 bases remained unmatched. This CDR3 contains 16 residues. CDR1 is MNHEY and CDR2 is SVGEGT in the germline V gene. The CDR3 is CASSPIPAGGEETQYF. The CDR3 nucleotides read TGTGCCAGCAGCCCCATCCCAGCGGGAGGCGAAGAGACCCAGTACTTC.

This clonotype came up many times. The chain combines TRBV7-9 with TRBJ2-3, with a weak D call TRBD2 (6 bases). The germline V gene has CDR1 SEHNR and CDR2 FQNEAQ (reference sequence). V lost 5 bases and J 3 bases, leaving 15 bases between the germline ends. The CDR3 is 15 amino acids. This chain's CDR3 is CASSLSGGVTDTQYF. In DNA, the CDR3 is TGTGCCAGCAGCCTCTCGGGCGGGGTAACAGATACGCAGTATTTT.

The V call is TRBV30, the J call TRBJ2-4, with 9 bases that match TRBD2. TRBJ2-7 matches the DNA end more closely, so the J call is doubtful. Per the germline V gene, CDR1 is GTSNPN and CDR2 is SVGIG (reference sequence). CDR3 length: 14 residues. The CDR3 bases are TGTGCCTGGAGATGGCGGGGGGGCGTGTACGAGCAGTACTTC. Translating gives CAWRWRGGVYEQYF.

This clonotype turned up a few times. J is TRBJ2-7 and V is TRBV6-2 or TRBV6-3; unclear D gene. This CDR3 region has 13 residues. Trimming removed 2 bases from V and 7 bases from J, with 12 bases in between. Germline-derived CDR1 and CDR2 are MNHEY and SVGEGT. CDR3 amino acids: CASSYVPPREQYF. The CDR3 nucleotides read TGTGCCAGCAGTTACGTACCCCCTCGGGAGCAGTACTTC.

This rearrangement joins TRBV7-9 to TRBJ2-5; D call uncertain. V was trimmed by 1 base and J by 5 bases, leaving 20 bases between them. In germline, CDR1 is SEHNR, CDR2 FQNEAQ (reference sequence). This CDR3 is built from 17 residues. CDR3 nucleotide sequence: TGTGCCAGCAGCTTAGTATTGTCGGACCGAACAGCGGAGACCCAGTACTTC. It translates to CASSLVLSDRTAETQYF.

This clonotype was observed a few times. The chain joins TRBV4-3 to TRBJ2-1, with D maybe TRBD2 (6 bases). Germline V gene data show CDR1 as LGHNA and CDR2 as YSLEER. V dropped 0 bases and J dropped 0 bases, with 15 bases sitting between them. The CDR3 has 18 amino acids. The CDR3 protein is CASSQDRAGKSSYNEQFF. The DNA of the CDR3 is TGCGCCAGCAGCCAAGATAGGGCGGGGAAAAGCTCCTACAATGAGCAGTTCTTC.

The chain combines TRBV6-2 or TRBV6-3 with TRBJ2-5; 14 positions match TRBD2. The CDR3 is made up of 16 amino acids. V gave up 7 bases and J gave up 5 bases; unmatched junction bases: 9. Germline CDR1 MNHEY, CDR2 SVGEGT. The CDR3 nucleotides are TGTGCCAGCAAATTTCGACTAGCGGGAGGGAGGGAGACCCAGTACTTC. It is translated as CASKFRLAGGRETQYF.

J is TRBJ1-2 and V is TRBV12-3 or TRBV12-4; D remains unclear. The CDR3 has 13 residues. Trimming took off 6 bases at V and 4 bases at J, with 12 bases between the two ends. CDR3 sequence: CASRPGLGYGYTF. Written as DNA, the CDR3 is TGTGCCAGCAGACCCGGACTTGGCTATGGCTACACCTTC.

V usage is TRBV7-2 and J usage is TRBJ2-1; 8 bases match TRBD2. The CDR3 runs 18 residues. CDR1 and CDR2 (germline): SGHTA, FQGNSA. The V and J ends lost 0 bases and 2 bases, in that order; junction bases with no gene match: 9. The CDR3 DNA reads as TGTGCCAGCAGCTTAGCCGGGACTAGATTTTCTGCCTACAATGAGCAGTTCTTC. Translation gives CASSLAGTRFSAYNEQFF.